These 9 T cell receptor beta chains came from one sample sequenced in a study of regulatory T cells in long-lasting Graves disease. The time point here: persistent/refractory GD, antithyroid drugs over 5 years with positive TRAb. After RNA was extracted from PBMCs, the TCR library was made from it. HTBI primers from iRepertoire and Arm-PCR of CDR3 regions yielded the TCR beta libraries. TCRdb passed the multiplex PCR reads through MiXCR, listing each CDR3 protein once. The top ten clones hold approximately 27% of a sample with approximately 400,000 distinct CDR3 sequences, roughly 25% of them seen once. The source was peripheral blood mononuclear cells (PBMCs), collected when the disease was refractory, from a patient treated with antithyroid drugs. The receptors come from a woman between 35 and 50 years old with Graves disease.

This chain connects TRBV27 to TRBJ2-2; D is uncertain. CDR1 MNHEY and CDR2 SMNVEV come from the germline V gene (reference sequence). The CDR3 consists of 14 residues. Trimming removed 5 bases at V and 2 bases at J, with 9 bases between. The CDR3 DNA reads TGTGCCAGCAGTCGCACCACCAACACCGGGGAGCTGTTTTTT. Residues: CASSRTTNTGELFF.

This clonotype was recorded at least ten times. The chain recombines TRBV2 with TRBJ2-7; D not resolved. The V gene lost 1 base and the J gene lost 2 bases, with 3 bases spanning the gap. The CDR3 consists of 12 residues. CDR1 is SNHLY and CDR2 is FYNNEI in the germline V gene. CDR3 bases: TGTGCCAGCAGTGAAGTCACCTACGAGCAGTACTTC. This translates into CASSEVTYEQYF.

As to this clonotype: The junction shows a germline mismatch at one end, possibly a read error. This CDR3 reads CASSPSRDRTGNF. CDR3 DNA: TGTGCCAGCTCACCAAGTAGAGATCGGACAGGGAACTTC. The chain is built from TRBV18 and TRBJ2-1; the match to TRBD1 covers 8 bases. From germline, CDR1 is KGHSH and CDR2 LQKENI. This CDR3 comprises 13 residues.

The V gene is TRBV15, the J gene TRBJ1-5; D ambiguous. CDR1 is LNHNV and CDR2 is YYDKDF in the germline V gene (reference sequence). The CDR3 is 13 residues long. V was trimmed by 8 bases and J by 9 bases, leaving 17 bases between them. CDR3 in DNA: TGTGCCACCGGCTTGGGGTCGGATCGGCCCCAGCATTTT. Amino acid sequence: CATGLGSDRPQHF.

This rearrangement joins TRBV7-2 to TRBJ1-5; unclear D gene. V was pared by 1 base and J by 0 bases, with 4 bases between. The CDR3 runs 14 residues. CDR1 and CDR2 (germline): SGHTA, FQGNSA. The CDR3 here is CASSLEYSNQPQHF. The CDR3 DNA reads as TGTGCCAGCAGCTTAGAATATAGCAATCAGCCCCAGCATTTT.

The chain couples TRBV10-3 to TRBJ2-5, with D perhaps matching TRBD2 (5 bases). The germline V and J ends were trimmed by 6 bases and 2 bases, with 10 bases remaining between them. CDR3 length: 13 residues. Germline assignment: CDR1 ENHRY and CDR2 SYGVKD. Written as DNA, the CDR3 is TGTGCCATCAGCGGACTTGCTCAAGAGACCCAGTACTTC. Translation: CAISGLAQETQYF.

CDR3: CASTLKVQETQYF. The CDR3 DNA follows: TGTGCCAGCACCTTGAAAGTACAAGAGACCCAGTACTTC. The genes are TRBV6-1 and TRBJ2-5; D is ambiguous. This CDR3 has 13 residues. CDR1 and CDR2 from the germline V gene are MNHNS and SASEGT. V lost 7 bases to trimming and J lost 2 bases, with 11 bases between them.

The chain couples TRBV4-1 to TRBJ1-1; possible D gene TRBD1, 5 bases. Germline assignment: CDR1 MGHRA and CDR2 YSYEKL. This CDR3 has 14 amino acids. The V end was cut by 1 base, the J end by 3 bases, with 9 bases between. CDR3 nucleotide sequence: TGCGCCAGCAGCCAAGCTGACAGTGACACTGAAGCTTTCTTT. Amino acids: CASSQADSDTEAFF.

V usage is TRBV29-1 and J usage is TRBJ2-2; D is tentatively TRBD1 or TRBD2 (5 bases each). The CDR3 length is 13 residues. Germline CDR1 reads SQVTM; CDR2 reads ANQGSEA. V dropped 4 bases and J dropped 1 base, with 7 bases sitting between them. The CDR3 loop is CSVGGRNTGELFF. CDR3 coding DNA: TGCAGCGTTGGGGGGAGGAACACCGGGGAGCTGTTTTTT.